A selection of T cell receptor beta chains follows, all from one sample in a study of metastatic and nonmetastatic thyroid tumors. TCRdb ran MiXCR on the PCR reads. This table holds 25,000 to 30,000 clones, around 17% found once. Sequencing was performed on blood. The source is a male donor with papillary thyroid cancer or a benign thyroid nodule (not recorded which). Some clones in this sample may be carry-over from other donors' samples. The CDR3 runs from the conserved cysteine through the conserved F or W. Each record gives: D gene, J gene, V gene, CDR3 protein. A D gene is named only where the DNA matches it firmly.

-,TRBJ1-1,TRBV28,CASSLVRGENTEAFF
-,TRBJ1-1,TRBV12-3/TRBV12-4,CASSPRVNTEAFF
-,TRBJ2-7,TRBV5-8,CASSLGGPGREQYF
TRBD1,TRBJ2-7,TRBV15,CATSRDRGQKYEQYF
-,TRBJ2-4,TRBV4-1,CASSQGAVPGRLAKNIQYF
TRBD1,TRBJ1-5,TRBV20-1,CSAVLNRGGGQPQHF
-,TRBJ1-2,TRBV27,CASRLSKGPNYGYTF
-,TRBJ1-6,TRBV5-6,CASSFYSGTDNNSPLHF
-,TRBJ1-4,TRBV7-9,CASSVRLTNEKLFF
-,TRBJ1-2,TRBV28,CASSSPGLGYTF
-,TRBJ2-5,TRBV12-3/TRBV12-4,CASNPSSDQETQYF
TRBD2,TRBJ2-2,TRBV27,CASSLSPGLGNTGELFF
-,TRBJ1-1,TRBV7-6,CASSSGSTEAFF
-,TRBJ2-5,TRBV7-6,CASSSSSFQTQYF
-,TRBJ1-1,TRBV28,CASSFDRMSTESFF
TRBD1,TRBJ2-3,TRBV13,CASRLRDSNTDTQYF
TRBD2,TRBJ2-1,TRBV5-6,CASSLRLAVRGYNEQFF
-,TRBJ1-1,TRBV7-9,CASSLKQANTEAFF
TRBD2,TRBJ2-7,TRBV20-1,CSATLLAGDEQYF
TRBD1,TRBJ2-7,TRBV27,CASRDRALYEQYF
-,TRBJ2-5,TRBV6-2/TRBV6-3,CASRPQGWGETQYF
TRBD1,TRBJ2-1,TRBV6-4,CASSYTGTDPYNEQFF
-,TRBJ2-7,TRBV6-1,CSSSEAPGERWEQYF
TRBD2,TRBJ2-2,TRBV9,CASSPRGGLAGELFF
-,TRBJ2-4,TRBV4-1,CASSQNERQGDIQYF
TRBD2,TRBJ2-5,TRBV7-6,CASTMAGGPADTQYF
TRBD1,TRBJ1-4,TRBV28,CAISRQGEKLFF
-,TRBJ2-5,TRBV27,CASTPGGSPETQYF
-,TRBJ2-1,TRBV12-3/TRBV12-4,CASSPPGGIRVEQFF
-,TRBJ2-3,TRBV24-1,CATSTETSGADTQYF
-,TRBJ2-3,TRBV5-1,CASSPAGRTDTQYF
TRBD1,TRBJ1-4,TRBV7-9,CASSLVRGREKLFF
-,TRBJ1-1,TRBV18,CASSPPSFTEAFF
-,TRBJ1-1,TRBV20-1,CSARDRENTEAFF
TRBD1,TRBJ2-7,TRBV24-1,CATSGSGQSPTTQYF
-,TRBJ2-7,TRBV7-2,CASSKQGYEQYF
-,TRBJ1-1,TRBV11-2,CASSLSSDGFAFF
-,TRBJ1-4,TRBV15,CATSIGGREKLFF
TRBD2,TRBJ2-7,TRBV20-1,CSAQTSGSYEQYF
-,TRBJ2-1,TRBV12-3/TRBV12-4,CASSLVQWTDEQFF
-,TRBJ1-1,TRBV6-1,CATRPFLNTEAFF
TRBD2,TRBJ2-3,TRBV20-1,CSAGEASGTDTQYF
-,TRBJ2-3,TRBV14,CASSPLGLFVADTQYF
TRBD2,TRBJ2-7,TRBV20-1,CSARDWASGRAGYEQYF
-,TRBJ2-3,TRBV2,CASSTSVPDTQYF
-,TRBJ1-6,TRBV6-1,CASSEGSYNSPLHF
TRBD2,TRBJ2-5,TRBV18,CASSPSLPGLAGGPSGETQYF
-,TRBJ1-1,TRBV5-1,CASRLDWGPGVDTEAFF
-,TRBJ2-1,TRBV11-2,CASSLAAAPNNEQFF